This T cell receptor beta chain derives from a study of vaccination and CD4 T cells after COVID-19. Looking at the study overall: The cells in question were stimulated using overlapping spike peptides derived from SARS-CoV-2, HCoV-NL63, HCoV-OC43 and HCoV-229E. For control cultures, the treatment was a CEFX pool, an HIV-1 Nef pool, or no peptide.

V shed 5 bases, J shed 6 bases, and the junction held 13 bases outside the gene matches. In germline, CDR1 is LNHDA, CDR2 SQIVND (reference sequence). CDR3 length: 15 residues. The treatment here: approximately nine-day PBMC culture with coronavirus spike peptide pools or control peptides (ViraFEST assay). It was with 10 IU/ml IL-2 and roughly 9.1 ug/ml peptide pools that roughly 2 million PBMCs per well were cultured. Culture proceeded for around ten days, and CD4+ T cells were then isolated by negative selection. An Oncomine TCR Beta short-read assay was used to sequence the DNA from cultured CD4+ T cells. TCRdb reprocessed the PCR reads via MiXCR and lists one record per CDR3 protein. Of under 20,000 distinct CDR3 sequences listed, about 43% are singletons. As for this clonotype: Its specificity is not known.

The J gene is TRBJ2-7, the V gene TRBV19; the match to TRBD2 covers 7 bases. The clonotype originates from a human donor who had recovered from COVID-19. Sequenced here: CD4+ T cells from blood, cultured in vitro, sampled after SARS-CoV-2 vaccination. The CDR3 sequence is CASSSASGLLSEQYF. The DNA of the CDR3 is TGTGCCAGTAGTTCAGCTTCGGGACTACTTAGCGAGCAGTACTTC.